A single sample is the source of the 8 T cell receptor beta chains below, sequenced in a study of shared clonotypes between healthy human individuals. Profiling relied on immunoSEQ multiplex PCR, and the TCRdb table lists in-frame clones only, not all of them. The profile shows some 900,000 clones, 70% to 85% of them singletons. Input material: memory CD4+ T cells sorted from blood. The subset: CD45RA-negative fraction. The receptor set was obtained from a man between 18 and 29 years old in good health.

This clone was observed a few times. The V and J genes are TRBV2 and TRBJ1-4; weak D call: TRBD1 (5 bases). CDR1 is SNHLY and CDR2 is FYNNEI in the germline V gene. Trimming left V 4 bases short and J 7 bases short, with 7 bases between. This CDR3 is 12 amino acids long. The CDR3 coding sequence is TGTGCCAGCAGTGGAACAGGTGAAAAACTGTTTTTT. It is translated as CASSGTGEKLFF.

The chain employs TRBV14 and TRBJ1-1, with TRBD1 matching 7 bases. The germline V gene has CDR1 SGHDN and CDR2 FVKESK. V shed 4 bases, J shed 3 bases, and the junction held 23 bases outside the gene matches. This CDR3 is built from 20 residues. For the CDR3, the DNA is TGTGCCAGCAGCCCGTCCCGGGACAGATCAACACTCCAACAAGACACTGAAGCTTTCTTT. This translates into CASSPSRDRSTLQQDTEAFF.

V usage is TRBV4-1 and J usage is TRBJ2-7; no firm D call. CDR1 MGHRA and CDR2 YSYEKL come from the germline V gene. CDR3 length: 13 amino acids. V was trimmed by 0 bases and J by 10 bases, leaving 13 bases between them. CDR3 sequence reads: CASSQEASLGQYF. DNA of the CDR3: TGCGCCAGCAGCCAAGAAGCCTCCCTAGGTCAGTACTTC.

The J gene is TRBJ1-1, the V gene TRBV5-1; the match to TRBD1 covers 7 bases. CDR3 length: 14 amino acids. V lost 4 bases, J lost 2 bases, and 5 bases stayed unmatched. Germline lookup yields CDR1 SGHRS and CDR2 YFSETQ. The CDR3 loop reads CASSQWTGNTEAFF. The DNA for the CDR3 is TGCGCCAGCAGCCAGTGGACAGGAAACACTGAAGCTTTCTTT.

The CDR3 is CASSLGRRETQYF. CDR3 nucleotide sequence: TGTGCCAGCAGCTTGGGACGGAGGGAGACCCAGTACTTC. This rearrangement joins TRBV5-6 to TRBJ2-5, with D perhaps TRBD2 (5 bases). The CDR3 sequence is 13 residues long. Germline CDR1 and CDR2: SGHDT and YYEEEE. V gave up 0 bases and J gave up 5 bases, with 8 bases separating them.

This chain joins TRBV2 and TRBJ2-2, with D hard to call. The CDR3 contains 14 residues. With 4 bases removed from V and 8 bases from J, the gap between germline ends came to 14 bases. Germline V lookup: CDR1 SNHLY, CDR2 FYNNEI. CDR3 amino acids: CASSGNTFSGELFF. The CDR3 DNA reads TGTGCCAGCAGTGGGAATACGTTCTCAGGGGAGCTGTTTTTT.

This clone occurred a few times. The chain links TRBV10-2 to TRBJ2-5; TRBD2 matches at 13 bases. Germline V gives CDR1 WSHSY, CDR2 SAAADI. The junction had 7 bases not matched to a gene; V was cut back by 7 bases and J by 5 bases. The CDR3 has 15 amino acids. DNA of the CDR3: TGCGCCAGCAAACTAGCGGGAGGGCCGGGGGAGACCCAGTACTTC. Its translation: CASKLAGGPGETQYF.

This chain connects TRBV28 to TRBJ1-6; the D is unclear. Germline CDR1 is MDHEN and CDR2 is SYDVKM. The CDR3 sequence is 15 residues long. With 2 bases removed from V and 5 bases from J, the gap between germline ends came to 10 bases. The CDR3 DNA reads as TGTGCCAGCAGTTTACTCAGTCCGGATAATTCACCCCTCCACTTT. This translates into CASSLLSPDNSPLHF.